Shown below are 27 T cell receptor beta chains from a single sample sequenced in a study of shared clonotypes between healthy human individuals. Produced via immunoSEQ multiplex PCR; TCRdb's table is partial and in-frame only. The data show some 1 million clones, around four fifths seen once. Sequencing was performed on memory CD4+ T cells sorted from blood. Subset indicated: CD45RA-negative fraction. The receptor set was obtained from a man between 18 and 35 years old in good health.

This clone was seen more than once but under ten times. CDR3 protein: CSVVHPGARVAFF. In nucleotides, the CDR3 is TGCAGCGTTGTGCATCCCGGAGCGCGTGTAGCTTTCTTT. The chain recombines TRBV29-1 with TRBJ1-1; no definite D call. The V end was cut by 4 bases, the J end by 10 bases, with 19 bases between. Germline loops: CDR1 SQVTM, CDR2 ANQGSEA. The CDR3 is 13 amino acids.

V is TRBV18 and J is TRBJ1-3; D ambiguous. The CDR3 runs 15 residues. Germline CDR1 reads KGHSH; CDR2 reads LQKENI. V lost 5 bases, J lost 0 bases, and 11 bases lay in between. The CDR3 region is CASSAALSSGNTIYF. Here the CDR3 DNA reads TGTGCCAGCTCAGCGGCGTTAAGCTCTGGAAACACCATATATTTT.

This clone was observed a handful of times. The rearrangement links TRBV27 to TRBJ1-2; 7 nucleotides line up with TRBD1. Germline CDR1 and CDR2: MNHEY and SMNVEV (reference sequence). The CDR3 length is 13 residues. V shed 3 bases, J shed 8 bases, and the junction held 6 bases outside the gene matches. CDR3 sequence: CASSFRTGQGYTF. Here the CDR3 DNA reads TGTGCCAGCAGTTTCCGGACAGGTCAAGGCTACACCTTC.

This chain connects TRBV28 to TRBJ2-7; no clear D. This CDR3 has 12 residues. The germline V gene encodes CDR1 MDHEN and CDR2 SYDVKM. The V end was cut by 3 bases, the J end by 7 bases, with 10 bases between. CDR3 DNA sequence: TGTGCCAGCAGTTTTCAATCCCGGGAGCAGTACTTC. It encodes CASSFQSREQYF.

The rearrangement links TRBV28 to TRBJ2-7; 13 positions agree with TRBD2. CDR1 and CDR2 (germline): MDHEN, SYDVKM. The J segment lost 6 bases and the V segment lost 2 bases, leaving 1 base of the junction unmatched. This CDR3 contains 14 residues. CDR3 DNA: TGTGCCAGCAGTTTAGGACTAGCGGGAGCCGAGCAGTACTTC. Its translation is CASSLGLAGAEQYF.

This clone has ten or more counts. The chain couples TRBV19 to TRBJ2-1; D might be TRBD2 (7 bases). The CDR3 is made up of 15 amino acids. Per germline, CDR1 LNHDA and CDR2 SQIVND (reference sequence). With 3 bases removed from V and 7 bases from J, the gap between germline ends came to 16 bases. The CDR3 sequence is CASSIVGGRTNEQFF. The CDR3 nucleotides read TGTGCCAGTAGTATCGTGGGGGGGCGAACGAATGAGCAGTTCTTC.

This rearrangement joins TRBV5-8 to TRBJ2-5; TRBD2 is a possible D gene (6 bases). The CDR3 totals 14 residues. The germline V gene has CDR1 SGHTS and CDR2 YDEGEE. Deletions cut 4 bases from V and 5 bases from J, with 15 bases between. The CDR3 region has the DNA TGTGCCAGCAGCATTGAACCGGGGAGGGAGACCCAGTACTTC. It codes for CASSIEPGRETQYF.

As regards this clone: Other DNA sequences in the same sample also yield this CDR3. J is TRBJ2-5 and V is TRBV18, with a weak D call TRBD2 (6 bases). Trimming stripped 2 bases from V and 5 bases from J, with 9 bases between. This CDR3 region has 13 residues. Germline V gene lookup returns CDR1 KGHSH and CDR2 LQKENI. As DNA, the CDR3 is TGTGCCAGCTCACCAATCGCGGGGGAGACCCAGTACTTC. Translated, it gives CASSPIAGETQYF.

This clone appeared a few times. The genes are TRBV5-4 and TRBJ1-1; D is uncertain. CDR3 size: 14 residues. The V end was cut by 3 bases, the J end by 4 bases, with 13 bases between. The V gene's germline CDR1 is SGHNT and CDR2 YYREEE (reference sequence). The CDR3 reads CASSSEPDGTEAFF. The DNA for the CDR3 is TGTGCCAGCAGCTCGGAACCTGACGGCACTGAAGCTTTCTTT.

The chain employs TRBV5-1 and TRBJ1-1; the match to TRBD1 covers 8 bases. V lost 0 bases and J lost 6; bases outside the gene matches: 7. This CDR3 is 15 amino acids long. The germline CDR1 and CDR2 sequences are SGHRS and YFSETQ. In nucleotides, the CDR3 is TGCGCCAGCAGCTTGGAGGACAGGGCTGTCGCTGAAGCTTTCTTT. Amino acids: CASSLEDRAVAEAFF.

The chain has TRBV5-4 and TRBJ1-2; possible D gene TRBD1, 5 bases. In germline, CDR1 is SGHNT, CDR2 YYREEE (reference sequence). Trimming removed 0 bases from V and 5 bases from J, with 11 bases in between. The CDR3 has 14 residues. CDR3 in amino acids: CASSLATADYGYTF. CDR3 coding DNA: TGTGCCAGCAGCTTGGCGACAGCAGATTATGGCTACACCTTC.

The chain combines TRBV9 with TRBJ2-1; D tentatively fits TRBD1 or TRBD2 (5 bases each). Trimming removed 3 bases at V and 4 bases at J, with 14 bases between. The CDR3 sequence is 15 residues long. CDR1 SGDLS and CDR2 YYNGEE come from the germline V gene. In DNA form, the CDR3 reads TGTGCCAGCAGCGCGGGACCTGCAATTTACAATGAGCAGTTCTTC. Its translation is CASSAGPAIYNEQFF.

The CDR3 loop reads CAWSHSGIHRGNEQFF. CDR3 coding DNA: TGTGCCTGGAGTCACAGTGGTATTCACCGGGGGAATGAGCAGTTCTTC. The chain joins TRBV30 to TRBJ2-1; TRBD2 is a possible D gene (6 bases). The CDR3 consists of 16 residues. Germline CDR1 reads GTSNPN; CDR2 reads SVGIG (reference sequence). Trimming stripped 2 bases from V and 7 bases from J, with 21 bases between.

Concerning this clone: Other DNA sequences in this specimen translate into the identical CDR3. CDR3 sequence (DNA): TGTGCCAGCAGCTTGGCCGGCGGGGGCACAGATACGCAGTATTTT. Translated: CASSLAGGGTDTQYF. The chain employs TRBV5-4 and TRBJ2-3; the D gene is possibly TRBD2 (6 bases). This CDR3 contains 15 residues. Deletions cut 0 bases from V and 1 base from J, with 9 bases between. Germline values: CDR1 SGHNT, CDR2 YYREEE (reference sequence).

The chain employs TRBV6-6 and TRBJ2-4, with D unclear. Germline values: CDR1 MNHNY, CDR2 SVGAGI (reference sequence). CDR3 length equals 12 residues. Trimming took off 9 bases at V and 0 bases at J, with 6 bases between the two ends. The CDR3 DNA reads TGTGCCAGTTGTCTAGCCAAAAACATTCAGTACTTC. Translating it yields CASCLAKNIQYF.

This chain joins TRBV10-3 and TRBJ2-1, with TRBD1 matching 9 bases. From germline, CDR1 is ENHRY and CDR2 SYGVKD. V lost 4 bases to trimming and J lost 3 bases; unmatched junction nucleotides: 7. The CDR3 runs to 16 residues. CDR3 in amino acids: CAISGRRDRDYNEQFF. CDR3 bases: TGTGCCATCAGTGGGCGACGGGACAGGGACTACAATGAGCAGTTCTTC.

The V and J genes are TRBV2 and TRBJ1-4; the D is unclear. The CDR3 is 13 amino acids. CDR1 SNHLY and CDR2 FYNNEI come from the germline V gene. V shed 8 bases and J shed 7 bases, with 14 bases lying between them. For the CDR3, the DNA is TGTGCCAGCTGCTGGGCGCAAGGTGAAAAACTGTTTTTT. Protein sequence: CASCWAQGEKLFF.

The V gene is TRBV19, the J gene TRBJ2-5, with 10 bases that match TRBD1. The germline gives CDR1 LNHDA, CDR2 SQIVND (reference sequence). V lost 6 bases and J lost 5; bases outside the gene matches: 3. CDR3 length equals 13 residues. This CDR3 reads CASSSDRGETQYF. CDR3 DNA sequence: TGTGCCAGTAGCTCGGACAGGGGGGAGACCCAGTACTTC.

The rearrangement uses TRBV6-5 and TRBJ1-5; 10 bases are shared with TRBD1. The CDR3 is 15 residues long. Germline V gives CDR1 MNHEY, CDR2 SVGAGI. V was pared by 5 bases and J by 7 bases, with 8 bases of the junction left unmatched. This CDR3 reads CASSPGQGFLQPQHF. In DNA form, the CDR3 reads TGTGCCAGCAGTCCGGGACAGGGGTTTCTACAGCCCCAGCATTTT.

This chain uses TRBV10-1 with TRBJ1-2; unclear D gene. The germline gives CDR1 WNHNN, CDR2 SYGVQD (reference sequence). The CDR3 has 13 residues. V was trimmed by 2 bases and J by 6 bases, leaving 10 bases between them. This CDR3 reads CASSEGGRHGYTF. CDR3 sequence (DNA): TGCGCCAGCAGTGAGGGTGGGCGGCATGGCTACACCTTC.

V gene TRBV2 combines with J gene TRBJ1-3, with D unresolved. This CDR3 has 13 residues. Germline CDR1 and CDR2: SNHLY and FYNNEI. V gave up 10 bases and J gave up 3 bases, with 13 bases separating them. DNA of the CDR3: TGTGCCACCCTATCGGACGTTGGAAACACCATATATTTT. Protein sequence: CATLSDVGNTIYF.

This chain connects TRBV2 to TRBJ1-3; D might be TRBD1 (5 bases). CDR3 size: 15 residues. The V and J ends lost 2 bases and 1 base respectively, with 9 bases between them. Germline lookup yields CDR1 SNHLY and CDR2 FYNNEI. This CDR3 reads CASSEFGGSGNTIYF. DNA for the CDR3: TGTGCCAGCAGTGAATTTGGGGGTTCTGGAAACACCATATATTTT.

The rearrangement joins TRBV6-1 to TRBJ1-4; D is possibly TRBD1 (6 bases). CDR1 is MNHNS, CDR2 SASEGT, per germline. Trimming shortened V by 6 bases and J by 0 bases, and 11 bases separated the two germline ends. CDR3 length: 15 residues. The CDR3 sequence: CASREYRATNEKLFF. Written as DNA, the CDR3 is TGTGCCAGCAGGGAATACAGGGCAACTAATGAAAAACTGTTTTTT.

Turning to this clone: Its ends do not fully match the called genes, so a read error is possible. As DNA, the CDR3 is TGTGCTAGCAGCCCAGGGAACTCAGAGACCCAGTACTTC. This codes for CASSPGNSETQYF. This chain joins TRBV7-7 and TRBJ2-5, with a possible D match to TRBD1 (5 bases). The germline V gene has CDR1 SSHAT and CDR2 FNYEAQ (reference sequence). The CDR3 loop spans 13 amino acids. The whole variable domain, remainder taken from reference TRBV7-7 and TRBJ2-5, is GAGVSQSPRYKVTKRGQDVTLRCDPISSHATLYWYQQALGQGPEFLTYFNYEAQPDKSGLPSDRFSAERPEGSISTLTIQRTEQRDSAMYRCASSPGNSETQYFGPGTRLLVL.

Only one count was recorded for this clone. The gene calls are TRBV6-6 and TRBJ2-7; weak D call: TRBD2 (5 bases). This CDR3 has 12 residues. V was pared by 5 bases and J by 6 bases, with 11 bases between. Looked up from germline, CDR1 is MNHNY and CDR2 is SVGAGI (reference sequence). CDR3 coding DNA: TGTGCCAGCAGTAAAGACTACGGCGAGCAGTACTTC. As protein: CASSKDYGEQYF.

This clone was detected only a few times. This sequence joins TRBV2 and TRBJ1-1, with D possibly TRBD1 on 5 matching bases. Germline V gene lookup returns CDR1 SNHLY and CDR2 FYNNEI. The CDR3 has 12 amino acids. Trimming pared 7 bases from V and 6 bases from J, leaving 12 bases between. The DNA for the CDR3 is TGTGCCAGCACAACGACAGAGGCTGAAGCTTTCTTT. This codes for CASTTTEAEAFF.

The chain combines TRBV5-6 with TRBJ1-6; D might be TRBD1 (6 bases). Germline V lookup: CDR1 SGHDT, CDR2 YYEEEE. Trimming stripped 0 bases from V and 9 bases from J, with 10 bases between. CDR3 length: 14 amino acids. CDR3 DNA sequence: TGTGCCAGCAGCTTGGAGGCAGGGGTTTCACCCCTCCACTTT. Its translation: CASSLEAGVSPLHF. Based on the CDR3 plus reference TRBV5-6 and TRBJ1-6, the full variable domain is DAGVTQSPTHLIKTRGQQVTLRCSPKSGHDTVSWYQQALGQGPQFIFQYYEEEERQRGNFPDRFSGHQFPNYSSELNVNALLLGDSALYLCASSLEAGVSPLHFGNGTRLTVT.